This section outlines one T cell receptor (beta chain) sequence together with its context. Its target is not known. The germline V and J ends were trimmed by 2 bases and 5 bases, with 18 bases remaining between them. Germline CDR1 is GTSNPN and CDR2 is SVGIG (reference sequence). This CDR3 spans 15 amino acids. The record originates from a study of cytomegalovirus exposure and HLA in healthy donors. Study-level results: Rare sequences made up most TCRs, while some public TCRs were found in many donors. There were three CMV-associated chains whose specificity for CMV antigens was confirmed in vitro. Investigators reported under 200 TCR beta chains as tied to cytomegalovirus. Later analysis identified a missense DCLRE1C variant that was linked to TCR beta V- and J-gene trimming.

PCR amplification relied on 60 Vbeta primers (plus 13 Jbeta primers). Generated by immunoSEQ multiplex PCR, the TCRdb table keeps only in-frame clones and is missing some. The sample yields 200,000 to 300,000 clones, approximately 85% seen once. This sequence was found in a middle-aged woman in good health and CMV-seropositive. The chain couples TRBV30 to TRBJ1-1; no reliable D call. The source material was PBMCs. In DNA, the CDR3 is TGTGCCTGGAGTAACGGAGGATTCGCGGGGACTGAAGCTTTCTTT. This codes for CAWSNGGFAGTEAFF.